This is a list of T cell receptor beta chains from one sample in a study of T cell responses to AZD1222 COVID-19 vaccine. TCRdb keeps only in-frame clones here, not all; method: immunoSEQ multiplex PCR. Among about 86,000 clones, roughly nine tenths were seen once, and the ten largest hold around 2.8%. The source was peripheral blood, collected on day 0 of AZD1222 vaccination. The receptors shown here come from an adult in good health. Each CDR3 is given without its conserved first and last residue. The D gene is left open where the match is weak. Clone size, where shown, is once, few, many, or a class for clones that have expanded.

v_call,clone_size,j_call,d_call,cdr3_aa
TRBV11-2,NA,TRBJ2-2,TRBD2,ASSPAGGMGGELF
TRBV7-9,once,TRBJ2-2,NA,ASSLAQGGTGELF
TRBV13,NA,TRBJ1-1,NA,ASSPQMNTEAF
TRBV28,NA,TRBJ1-5,NA,GASSNQPQH
TRBV25-1,once,TRBJ2-2,NA,ASSEARGTPNTGELF
TRBV6-5,medium-sized,TRBJ2-2,NA,ASSPGVETGELF
TRBV6-5,NA,TRBJ2-2,NA,ASSYVTTNTGELF
TRBV7-3,NA,TRBJ1-2,NA,ASSLTPGDYGYT
TRBV5-1,NA,TRBJ1-1,TRBD1,ASRRTGDEAF
TRBV5-4,NA,TRBJ1-2,TRBD1,ASSFIGDSYGYT
TRBV3-1/TRBV3-2,NA,TRBJ2-1,NA,ASSQERVRGPNNEQF
TRBV28,NA,TRBJ1-5,NA,ASIYRGSNQPQH
TRBV2,NA,TRBJ2-3,NA,ASSELGQVGQY
TRBV7-3,NA,TRBJ2-2,NA,ASRPGPRGTGELF
TRBV7-9,NA,TRBJ1-2,NA,ASSSDGYYGYT
TRBV7-9,NA,TRBJ1-5,NA,ASSAPVGPQH
TRBV7-9,NA,TRBJ2-7,TRBD1,ASSLWDRAYEQY
TRBV5-1,once,TRBJ2-3,NA,ASSLASGGYTDTQY
TRBV4-2,once,TRBJ2-3,NA,ASSQDFGMGADTQY
TRBV18,NA,TRBJ1-2,NA,ASSPRPEVQGVST
TRBV6-1,NA,TRBJ1-2,NA,ASSEKGTPYGYT
TRBV29-1,NA,TRBJ1-1,NA,SAQEGANTEAF
TRBV5-1,NA,TRBJ2-7,TRBD2,ASSLPSGSYEQY
TRBV6-4,NA,TRBJ1-2,TRBD1,ASSDTTGTGGWNGYT
TRBV27,NA,TRBJ2-1,NA,ASSLVPARTYNEQF
TRBV4-1,NA,TRBJ2-7,NA,ASSQDSPYGITYEQY
TRBV5-1,NA,TRBJ2-7,NA,ASSLAETPGVQQY
TRBV6-5,NA,TRBJ2-7,NA,ASSPRQDYEQY
TRBV5-6,NA,TRBJ1-4,TRBD1,ASSRDRGQLRGEKLF
TRBV5-1,NA,TRBJ2-6,NA,ASSSGNRDKSGANVLT
TRBV7-7,NA,TRBJ2-5,NA,ASSPGTKETQY
TRBV5-8,NA,TRBJ2-7,NA,ASSLGRVVYEQY
TRBV7-9,NA,TRBJ1-5,NA,ASSPAGTENQPQH
TRBV28,NA,TRBJ2-7,TRBD2,ASSPPASGFSYEQY
TRBV19,NA,TRBJ1-1,NA,ASSTRRTQNTEAF
TRBV25-1,NA,TRBJ1-1,NA,ASSIDRNTEAF
TRBV28,NA,TRBJ2-7,NA,ASSLLQGAEQY
TRBV28,NA,TRBJ1-4,TRBD1,ASSRGQGWEKLF
TRBV4-2,NA,TRBJ2-7,NA,ASSQVSSYEQY
TRBV7-6,few,TRBJ1-5,NA,ASSLLRDGNQPQH
TRBV9,NA,TRBJ1-1,TRBD1,ATAQGMNTEAF
TRBV6-1,many,TRBJ1-6,TRBD1,ASSDGQGISPLH
TRBV13,NA,TRBJ1-2,TRBD1,ASRSGQGNNYGYT
TRBV30,NA,TRBJ1-4,NA,AWLPQSATNEKLF
TRBV6-5,once,TRBJ1-3,NA,ATASGAFSGNTIY
TRBV4-2,NA,TRBJ1-6,TRBD1,ASRTGTGDNSPLH
TRBV7-9,NA,TRBJ1-4,TRBD1,ASTGQGGTNEKLF
TRBV19,NA,TRBJ1-2,NA,ASRGRDTYGYT
TRBV15,NA,TRBJ2-2,NA,ATSSGVNTGELF
TRBV28,NA,TRBJ1-4,NA,ASSLIGEREKLF
TRBV6-1,NA,TRBJ1-5,NA,ASSEQGASNQPQH
TRBV20-1,NA,TRBJ1-2,NA,SAPDSYGYT